A single sample is the source of the 6 T cell receptor beta chains below, sequenced in a study of shared clonotypes between healthy human individuals. The table came from immunoSEQ multiplex PCR; TCRdb's copy has only in-frame clones and leaves some out. The repertoire holds millions of clones, with roughly nine tenths as singletons. Sequencing was carried out using naive CD4+ T cells sorted from blood. Subset noted: CD45RA+ positively selected. These receptors originate from a man between 18 and 35 years old in good health.

This rearrangement joins TRBV7-6 to TRBJ2-1, with 11 bases aligning to TRBD1. CDR1 and CDR2 (germline): SGHVS, FNYEAQ. The V gene end was trimmed by 4 bases and the J gene end by 7 bases; junction bases not matched to a gene: 6. The CDR3 has 15 residues. The CDR3 sequence is CASSWRGQGVNEQFF. As DNA, the CDR3 is TGTGCCAGCAGCTGGAGGGGACAGGGGGTTAATGAGCAGTTCTTC.

The rearrangement uses TRBV6-5 and TRBJ2-3, with TRBD2 identical over 9 bases. Looked up from germline, CDR1 is MNHEY and CDR2 is SVGAGI. J gave up 3 bases and V 7 bases, and 5 bases lay outside the gene matches. The CDR3 sequence is 14 residues long. The CDR3: CASIPSGVTDTQYF. In DNA, the CDR3 is TGTGCCAGCATTCCTAGCGGGGTAACAGATACGCAGTATTTT.

This chain uses TRBV6-6 with TRBJ2-1; TRBD2 might be the D (5 bases). V lost 5 bases and J lost 2, with 13 bases in between. Germline loops: CDR1 MNHNY, CDR2 SVGAGI (reference sequence). The CDR3 has 15 residues. CDR3 protein: CASSPKLAPYNEQFF. CDR3 DNA sequence: TGTGCCAGCAGTCCTAAATTAGCGCCCTACAATGAGCAGTTCTTC.

The chain combines TRBV9 with TRBJ2-7; perhaps TRBD1 as D (5 bases). Trimming removed 0 bases at V and 2 bases at J, with 15 bases between. Germline lookup yields CDR1 SGDLS and CDR2 YYNGEE. The CDR3 consists of 16 residues. CDR3 amino acids: CASSVGDQGFAYEQYF. CDR3 nucleotides: TGTGCCAGCAGCGTAGGCGATCAGGGATTCGCCTACGAGCAGTACTTC.

The gene calls are TRBV6-1 and TRBJ2-1; TRBD1 agrees at 7 bases. Germline V gene data show CDR1 as MNHNS and CDR2 as SASEGT. The CDR3 is 20 amino acids. Trimming cost V 1 base and J 0 bases; bases outside gene matches: 15. This CDR3 reads CASSEEGPGTAMSSYNEQFF. The CDR3 DNA is TGTGCCAGCAGTGAAGAGGGGCCGGGGACAGCCATGAGCTCCTACAATGAGCAGTTCTTC.

The rearrangement uses TRBV11-2 and TRBJ2-5; D uncertain. V lost 1 base to trimming and J lost 5 bases, with 8 bases between them. The CDR3 is 13 amino acids. The germline CDR1 and CDR2 sequences are SGHAT and FQNNGV. The chain's CDR3 is CASSLAGTETQYF. The CDR3 DNA sequence: TGTGCCAGCAGCTTAGCAGGCACCGAGACCCAGTACTTC.